One sample yielded the 9 T cell receptor beta chains listed below, sequenced in a study of OX40 agonist ivuxolimab in advanced cancers. Only in-frame clones appear in the TCRdb table, and some are missing; sequencing was by immunoSEQ multiplex PCR. The sample yields 100,000 or so clones, 70% to 90% seen once. The source material was CD4+ or CD8+ T cells sorted from blood, sampled in a trial of the OX40 agonist ivuxolimab. All receptors come from an adult with an advanced solid tumor such as melanoma, head and neck, liver or kidney cancer.

The chain combines TRBV5-5 with TRBJ2-1; the match to TRBD1 covers 9 bases. CDR1 and CDR2 (germline): SGHKS, YYEKEE (reference sequence). The V segment lost 4 bases and the J segment 0 bases; nucleotides outside the gene matches: 5. This CDR3 is 16 amino acids long. The DNA of the CDR3 is TGTGCCAGCAGCGCCGGGACAGGGAGCTCCTACAATGAGCAGTTCTTC. It specifies CASSAGTGSSYNEQFF.

This clone has only a few counts. This sequence joins TRBV19 and TRBJ2-7; D unclear. V was shortened by 4 bases and J by 6 bases, with 16 bases between the two germline ends. Germline loops: CDR1 LNHDA, CDR2 SQIVND (reference sequence). CDR3 size: 14 residues. CDR3 in DNA: TGTGCCAGTAGTAAAGAATTCATGTTCTTCGAGCAGTACTTC. The encoded protein is CASSKEFMFFEQYF.

V gene TRBV7-9 combines with J gene TRBJ2-7; TRBD1 agrees at 7 bases. The CDR3 length is 17 residues. Germline V lookup: CDR1 SEHNR, CDR2 FQNEAQ (reference sequence). V shed 1 base and J 0 bases; nucleotides not matched to a gene: 9. Here the CDR3 DNA reads TGTGCCAGCAGCTTAGGTCCGGGACAGTCCAGCTCCTACGAGCAGTACTTC. Protein sequence: CASSLGPGQSSSYEQYF.

The rearrangement joins TRBV19 to TRBJ2-5; 8 bases are shared with TRBD1. From germline, CDR1 is LNHDA and CDR2 SQIVND (reference sequence). V was clipped by 7 bases and J by 5 bases; unmatched bases: 12. The CDR3 contains 15 residues. The CDR3 region has the DNA TGTGCCAGTAACCCAGGGGGGACAGGCGGTGAGACCCAGTACTTC. This codes for CASNPGGTGGETQYF.

The CDR3 is CASSFEETDQAFF. In DNA, the CDR3 is TGTGCCAGCAGTTTCGAAGAGACAGACCAAGCTTTCTTT. The V gene is TRBV27, the J gene TRBJ1-1, with D perhaps TRBD1 (5 bases). The germline V and J ends were trimmed by 3 bases and 9 bases, with 14 bases remaining between them. This CDR3 comprises 13 residues. In germline, CDR1 is MNHEY, CDR2 SMNVEV (reference sequence).

The chain joins TRBV5-1 to TRBJ2-1; 10 bases line up with TRBD1. V lost 2 bases, J lost 4 bases, and 6 bases stayed unmatched. In germline, CDR1 is SGHRS, CDR2 YFSETQ. This CDR3 is built from 16 residues. The CDR3 sequence is CASSLTGTGVYNEQFF. Written as DNA, the CDR3 is TGCGCCAGCAGCTTAACCGGGACAGGGGTATACAATGAGCAGTTCTTC.

The chain has TRBV10-2 and TRBJ1-3; D is perhaps TRBD1 (6 bases). In germline, CDR1 is WSHSY, CDR2 SAAADI. This CDR3 has 15 amino acids. With 4 bases removed from V and 2 bases from J, the gap between germline ends came to 12 bases. The CDR3 sequence: CASSAWGGPGNTIYF. CDR3 sequence (DNA): TGCGCCAGCAGTGCATGGGGGGGCCCTGGAAACACCATATATTTT.

J is TRBJ2-5 and V is TRBV6-1; maybe TRBD2 (5 bases). The J call may not be correct, given that the DNA end is closer to TRBJ2-7. This CDR3 has 13 residues. CDR1 and CDR2 from the germline V gene are MNHNS and SASEGT. The CDR3 DNA reads TGTGCCAGCAGTGCAGGACTGTCCTACGAGCAGTACTTC. Translating gives CASSAGLSYEQYF.

V and J are TRBV5-6 and TRBJ1-2; D call uncertain. This CDR3 is built from 13 residues. With 0 bases removed from V and 4 bases from J, the gap between germline ends came to 7 bases. Per the germline V gene, CDR1 is SGHDT and CDR2 is YYEEEE. The CDR3 nucleotides are TGTGCCAGCAGCTTGGCCGGAAGCTATGGCTACACCTTC. This translates into CASSLAGSYGYTF.